A single sample gave rise to the 25 T cell receptor beta chains below, sequenced in a study of T cell responses to AZD1222 COVID-19 vaccine. Sequencing was performed with immunoSEQ multiplex PCR; in TCRdb, only in-frame clones are kept and a portion is missing. The sample shows over 110,000 clones, roughly 90% of them seen only once. The source material was peripheral blood, sampled 28 days after the second AZD1222 dose. The receptors here all came from an adult who received the AZD1222 COVID-19 vaccine.

This chain joins TRBV28 and TRBJ1-2, with TRBD1 matching over 8 bases. V gave up 8 bases and J gave up 1 base; unmatched junction bases: 12. CDR3 size: 16 residues. From germline, CDR1 is MDHEN and CDR2 SYDVKM. CDR3 bases: TGTGCCAGCGGGGCCTTTAACAGGGGGGATAACTATGGCTACACCTTC. This gives the protein CASGAFNRGDNYGYTF.

This rearrangement joins TRBV19 to TRBJ1-1, with TRBD1 matching over 7 bases. The junction had 6 bases not matched to a gene; V was cut back by 7 bases and J by 1 base. The V gene's germline CDR1 is LNHDA and CDR2 SQIVND (reference sequence). The CDR3 runs to 14 residues. DNA of the CDR3: TGTGCCAGTACTCCCGACAGGGAGAACACTGAAGCTTTCTTT. This gives the protein CASTPDRENTEAFF.

There are a few counts of this clone. This chain uses TRBV28 with TRBJ1-2; no clear D. CDR1 MDHEN and CDR2 SYDVKM come from the germline V gene. Trimming removed 8 bases at V and 2 bases at J, with 15 bases between. The CDR3 covers 14 residues. CDR3 bases: TGTGCCAGCCGAGCTACCGGGCGGAACTATGGCTACACCTTC. Its translation: CASRATGRNYGYTF.

The V call is TRBV6-5, the J call TRBJ2-3; 12 nucleotides match TRBD2. The V and J ends lost 6 bases and 8 bases, in that order; junction bases with no gene match: 6. This CDR3 region has 14 residues. Germline-derived CDR1 and CDR2 are MNHEY and SVGAGI. The CDR3 protein is CASSPGLAGLTQYF. As DNA, the CDR3 is TGTGCCAGCAGCCCCGGACTAGCGGGGCTTACGCAGTATTTT.

This chain connects TRBV7-2 to TRBJ2-1; TRBD1 might be the D (5 bases). V dropped 7 bases and J dropped 0 bases, with 16 bases sitting between them. CDR1 SGHTA and CDR2 FQGNSA come from the germline V gene. This CDR3 comprises 16 residues. CDR3 sequence reads: CASNPDGASSYNEQFF. CDR3 bases: TGTGCCAGCAACCCGGATGGGGCCAGCTCCTACAATGAGCAGTTCTTC.

The chain uses TRBV3-1 (or the pseudogene TRBV3-2) and TRBJ2-7; 12 bases align to TRBD2. CDR1 is LGHDT and CDR2 is YNNKEL in the germline V gene (reference sequence). With 5 bases clipped from V and 7 bases from J, the junction kept 12 bases outside the gene matches. The CDR3 is 16 residues long. DNA for the CDR3: TGTGCCAGCAGCAGGACTAGCGGGGTCTCATTGGGGGAGCAGTACGTC. Residues: CASSRTSGVSLGEQYV.

CDR3 residues: CASSPGGPYEQYV. In DNA form, the CDR3 reads TGTGCCAGCAGCCCGGGGGGGCCCTACGAGCAGTACGTC. This chain uses TRBV7-9 with TRBJ2-7, with TRBD2 matching 8 bases. Trimming cost V 5 bases and J 2 bases; bases outside gene matches: 2. Looked up from germline, CDR1 is SEHNR and CDR2 is FQNEAQ (reference sequence). CDR3 length: 13 amino acids.

The rearrangement uses TRBV2 and TRBJ2-7, with D possibly matching TRBD1 (5 bases). The CDR3 sequence is 16 residues long. Trimming took off 3 bases at V and 3 bases at J, with 18 bases between the two ends. Germline lookup yields CDR1 SNHLY and CDR2 FYNNEI. CDR3 region: CASSEGGAGRYYEQYV. CDR3 coding DNA: TGTGCCAGCAGTGAGGGTGGGGCAGGAAGGTACTACGAGCAGTACGTC.

The CDR3 bases are TGTGCCAGCAGCCCGCCGCCTCTAGCGGGGAGCACAGATACGCAGTATTTT. Its translation: CASSPPPLAGSTDTQYF. J is TRBJ2-3 and V is TRBV11-2, with TRBD2 identical over 9 bases. Germline-derived CDR1 and CDR2 are SGHAT and FQNNGV. V lost 5 bases to trimming and J lost 0 bases; unmatched junction nucleotides: 9. This CDR3 comprises 17 residues.

This clone has just one count. V is TRBV11-1 and J is TRBJ2-7, with TRBD1 matching 7 bases. With 6 bases clipped from V and 6 bases from J, the junction kept 14 bases outside the gene matches. The germline V gene has CDR1 SGHAT and CDR2 FQDESV (reference sequence). This CDR3 has 15 residues. CDR3 sequence (DNA): TGTGCCAGCAGTATCGTTGACAGGGTTTTAGCCGAGCAGTACTTC. Translating gives CASSIVDRVLAEQYF.

The chain combines TRBV7-2 with TRBJ2-2; D is unresolved. This CDR3 contains 15 residues. Looked up from germline, CDR1 is SGHTA and CDR2 is FQGNSA. The V and J ends lost 1 base and 4 bases respectively, with 10 bases between them. CDR3 in amino acids: CASSLGTVPTGELFF. In DNA form, the CDR3 reads TGTGCCAGCAGCTTAGGAACAGTGCCCACCGGGGAGCTGTTTTTT.

The J gene is TRBJ1-2, the V gene TRBV29-1; TRBD1 agrees at 12 bases. The V and J ends lost 7 bases and 4 bases, in that order; junction bases with no gene match: 4. The CDR3 covers 13 residues. Germline assignment: CDR1 SQVTM and CDR2 ANQGSEA. The CDR3 protein is CSAGTGGAYGYTF. CDR3 DNA sequence: TGCAGCGCTGGGACAGGGGGCGCCTATGGCTACACCTTC.

V gene TRBV13 combines with J gene TRBJ1-1, with 10 bases matching TRBD1. J lost 5 bases, V lost 5 bases, and 8 bases had no gene match. The V gene's germline CDR1 is PRHDT and CDR2 FYEKMQ (reference sequence). The CDR3 loop spans 15 amino acids. This CDR3 reads CASSLTTGGLTEAFF. The CDR3 DNA reads TGTGCCAGCAGCCTGACGACAGGGGGCTTGACTGAAGCTTTCTTT.

V is TRBV6-5 and J is TRBJ2-3, with D maybe TRBD2 (5 bases). This CDR3 is built from 14 residues. Germline V CDR1 and CDR2: MNHEY, SVGAGI. V was shortened by 5 bases and J by 2 bases, with 11 bases between the two germline ends. The CDR3 coding sequence is TGTGCCAGCAGTCCAAGACTATTCACAGATACGCAGTATTTT. Its protein product is CASSPRLFTDTQYF.

The chain couples TRBV28 to TRBJ2-1; tentatively, D is TRBD1 (5 bases). This CDR3 comprises 15 residues. V was clipped by 5 bases and J by 7 bases, with 18 bases between them. CDR1 MDHEN and CDR2 SYDVKM come from the germline V gene. CDR3 residues: CASSHQGGLGNEQFF. The CDR3 DNA follows: TGTGCCAGCAGTCACCAGGGCGGCTTGGGGAATGAGCAGTTCTTC.

The CDR3 region has the DNA TGTGCCAGCAGCCAAGCAAGGGGCACTGAAGCTTTCTTT. It codes for CASSQARGTEAFF. The chain recombines TRBV3-1 (or the pseudogene TRBV3-2) with TRBJ1-1; D possibly corresponds to TRBD1 (5 bases). V gave up 1 base and J gave up 4 bases, with 7 bases separating them. Germline V lookup: CDR1 LGHDT, CDR2 YNNKEL (reference sequence). The length of the CDR3 is 13 residues.

This clone appeared once. CDR3 loop: CASNQQGAGNQPQHF. The CDR3 region has the DNA TGTGCCAGCAACCAACAGGGGGCCGGCAATCAGCCCCAGCATTTT. V and J are TRBV6-6 and TRBJ1-5, with TRBD1 matching over 9 bases. Germline values: CDR1 MNHNY, CDR2 SVGAGI (reference sequence). CDR3 size: 15 residues. Trimming cost V 7 bases and J 2 bases; bases outside gene matches: 6.

This clone occurred once. A junction end diverges from the germline sequence, so it may reflect a read error. This chain joins TRBV5-1 and TRBJ2-2; TRBD2 matches 9 bases. Germline CDR1 SGHRS, CDR2 YFSETQ. The CDR3 has 15 residues. CDR3 sequence: CASRLAGAGTGELFF. The CDR3 DNA sequence: TGCGCCAGCCGCTTAGCGGGAGCGGGCACCGGGGAGCTGTTTTTT.

The chain uses TRBV6-2 or TRBV6-3 and TRBJ2-3; D unclear. Germline V gene lookup returns CDR1 MNHEY and CDR2 SVGEGT. V was cut by 6 bases and J by 6 bases, with 10 bases left in between. The CDR3 has 12 amino acids. The CDR3 sequence: CASRPSADTQYF. The CDR3 DNA sequence: TGTGCCAGCAGACCTTCGGCGGATACGCAGTATTTT.

The chain recombines TRBV24-1 with TRBJ2-1; D gene unclear. Germline CDR1 is KGHDR and CDR2 is SFDVKD. The CDR3 is made up of 12 amino acids. With 3 bases removed from V and 5 bases from J, the gap between germline ends came to 4 bases. The CDR3 region is CATSDVDNEQFF. The CDR3 region has the DNA TGTGCCACCAGTGATGTTGACAATGAGCAGTTCTTC.

The chain uses TRBV6-5 and TRBJ1-1; perhaps TRBD1 as D (6 bases). In germline, CDR1 is MNHEY, CDR2 SVGAGI. The CDR3 has 16 residues. Trimming took 4 bases from V and 7 from J, leaving 22 bases between them. The CDR3 region is CASSFLRPRGLGEAFF. CDR3 DNA: TGTGCCAGCAGTTTCCTCCGTCCCAGGGGTCTAGGTGAAGCTTTCTTT.

The chain links TRBV24-1 to TRBJ2-3; D is perhaps TRBD2 (6 bases). Germline CDR1 KGHDR, CDR2 SFDVKD. V lost 5 bases and J lost 0, with 8 bases in between. The CDR3 totals 14 residues. The CDR3 bases are TGTGCCACCAGTGCCGGGAGAAGCACAGATACGCAGTATTTT. It is translated as CATSAGRSTDTQYF.

The V call is TRBV5-5, the J call TRBJ2-3; 11 nucleotides line up with TRBD2. The CDR3 consists of 17 residues. Germline CDR1 reads SGHKS; CDR2 reads YYEKEE (reference sequence). The V gene end was trimmed by 4 bases and the J gene end by 3 bases; junction bases not matched to a gene: 10. DNA of the CDR3: TGTGCCAGCAGCGGAATACCCACTAGCGGGGGAACAGATACGCAGTATTTT. Translation gives CASSGIPTSGGTDTQYF.

The V gene is TRBV7-8, the J gene TRBJ2-1, with a possible D match to TRBD2 (6 bases). The CDR3 totals 15 residues. The germline gives CDR1 SGHVS, CDR2 FQNEAQ. V dropped 8 bases and J dropped 6 bases, with 20 bases sitting between them. CDR3 bases: TGTGCCAGCTCCCGTACAGCCGGGGGAGGCAATGAGCAGTTCTTC. Translation gives CASSRTAGGGNEQFF.

The genes are TRBV24-1 and TRBJ2-1; D is unresolved. The CDR3 loop spans 16 amino acids. V was clipped by 3 bases and J by 0 bases, with 11 bases between them. Germline assignment: CDR1 KGHDR and CDR2 SFDVKD. The CDR3 sequence is CATSDTLYSSYNEQFF. CDR3 coding DNA: TGTGCCACCAGTGATACCCTTTATAGCTCCTACAATGAGCAGTTCTTC.